The 9 T cell receptor beta chains below all came from one sample that was sequenced in a study of blood T cell repertoires in COVID-19 (dated by TCRdb to the early 2020s). The method was the immunoSEQ multiplex PCR assay. Entries here come from immuneACCESS through TCRdb and include only in-frame sequences with V and J called. Some clones fail to appear in such tables; in the studies checked, an unresolved V gene covers under half of the shortfall, and the cause of the remainder is unknown. This sample holds about 75,000 clones; about four fifths were observed only once. 5.4% of the sample goes to the ten largest clones. The material sequenced was peripheral blood. The receptors were gathered from a woman of 80 years or more with active or convalescent COVID-19.

The V and J genes are TRBV5-4 and TRBJ2-2; possibly TRBD2 for D (6 bases). V shed 0 bases and J shed 1 base, with 10 bases lying between them. The CDR3 length is 16 residues. Germline V gene sequence: CDR1 SGHNT, CDR2 YYREEE (reference sequence). CDR3: CASSLDLAMNTGELFF. The CDR3 DNA follows: TGTGCCAGCAGCTTGGATCTAGCGATGAACACCGGGGAGCTGTTTTTT.

This chain joins TRBV5-8 and TRBJ1-3, with D possibly TRBD1 on 5 matching bases. The CDR3 spans 14 residues. The V gene's germline CDR1 is SGHTS and CDR2 YDEGEE. V was clipped by 4 bases and J by 0 bases, with 8 bases between them. For the CDR3, the DNA is TGTGCCAGCAGCCAGGGATTCTCTGGAAACACCATATATTTT. Translating gives CASSQGFSGNTIYF.

The gene calls are TRBV28 and TRBJ1-6; D is perhaps TRBD1 (5 bases). The germline V and J ends were trimmed by 6 bases and 3 bases, with 15 bases remaining between them. Germline V gene sequence: CDR1 MDHEN, CDR2 SYDVKM. CDR3 length: 16 amino acids. CDR3 nucleotide sequence: TGTGCCAGCAGGGGGCAGGATAGAGGCTATAATTCACCCCTCCACTTT. Protein product: CASRGQDRGYNSPLHF. The full variable domain, rest sourced from reference TRBV28 and TRBJ1-6, is DVKVTQSSRYLVKRTGEKVFLECVQDMDHENMFWYRQDPGLGLRLIYFSYDVKMKEKGDIPEGYSVSREKKERFSLILESASTNQTSMYLCASRGQDRGYNSPLHFGNGTRLTVT.

V gene TRBV4-3 combines with J gene TRBJ2-1; possible D gene TRBD1, 6 bases. Trimming shortened V by 1 base and J by 12 bases, and 22 bases separated the two germline ends. CDR3 length: 16 residues. Germline CDR1 LGHNA, CDR2 YSLEER. The CDR3 bases are TGCGCCAGCAGCCAAGGGTTGAACGGACAGAGCGGCGGGCAGTTCTTC. Encoded protein: CASSQGLNGQSGGQFF.

In nucleotides, the CDR3 is TGTGCCAGCAGCTTGGATCTAGCGGGAGCCTACGAGCAGTACTTC. Translating gives CASSLDLAGAYEQYF. This sequence joins TRBV7-2 and TRBJ2-7, with 10 bases aligning to TRBD2. V gave up 3 bases and J gave up 2 bases; unmatched junction bases: 4. Per germline, CDR1 SGHTA and CDR2 FQGNSA. The CDR3 is made up of 15 amino acids.

This clone appeared once. V is TRBV7-2 and J is TRBJ2-5; a possible D gene is TRBD2 (5 bases). V was clipped by 5 bases and J by 7 bases, with 14 bases between them. Germline V gene lookup returns CDR1 SGHTA and CDR2 FQGNSA. The CDR3 length is 13 residues. CDR3 nucleotide sequence: TGTGCCAGCAGCGGACTGGGTTTTGGGACCCAGTACTTC. Its protein is CASSGLGFGTQYF.

This chain links TRBV9 with TRBJ1-2, with 8 bases identical to TRBD1. The germline V gene encodes CDR1 SGDLS and CDR2 YYNGEE. The CDR3 sequence is 14 residues long. The V gene end was trimmed by 3 bases and the J gene end by 2 bases; junction bases not matched to a gene: 3. Here the CDR3 reads CASSAGQANYGYTF. CDR3 in DNA: TGTGCCAGCAGCGCGGGACAGGCCAACTATGGCTACACCTTC.

This sequence joins TRBV9 and TRBJ1-2; D is possibly TRBD1 (5 bases). This CDR3 spans 17 amino acids. The V gene lost 0 bases and the J gene lost 3 bases, with 18 bases spanning the gap. Germline CDR1 is SGDLS and CDR2 is YYNGEE. For the CDR3, the DNA is TGTGCCAGCAGCGTAGCGCCGGGACTTTTGGGGGACTATGGCTACACCTTC. It is translated as CASSVAPGLLGDYGYTF.

The chain uses TRBV28 and TRBJ2-7; TRBD2 aligns across 11 bases. This CDR3 contains 15 residues. The V gene's germline CDR1 is MDHEN and CDR2 SYDVKM. Trimming at V came to 5 bases and at J to 4 bases, leaving 7 bases not matched to a gene. The CDR3 DNA is TGTGCCAGCAGTGCCCCGGGACTAGCGGTTTACGAGCAGTACTTC. Residues: CASSAPGLAVYEQYF. Drawing the rest from reference TRBV28 and TRBJ2-7, the complete variable domain is DVKVTQSSRYLVKRTGEKVFLECVQDMDHENMFWYRQDPGLGLRLIYFSYDVKMKEKGDIPEGYSVSREKKERFSLILESASTNQTSMYLCASSAPGLAVYEQYFGPGTRLTVT.